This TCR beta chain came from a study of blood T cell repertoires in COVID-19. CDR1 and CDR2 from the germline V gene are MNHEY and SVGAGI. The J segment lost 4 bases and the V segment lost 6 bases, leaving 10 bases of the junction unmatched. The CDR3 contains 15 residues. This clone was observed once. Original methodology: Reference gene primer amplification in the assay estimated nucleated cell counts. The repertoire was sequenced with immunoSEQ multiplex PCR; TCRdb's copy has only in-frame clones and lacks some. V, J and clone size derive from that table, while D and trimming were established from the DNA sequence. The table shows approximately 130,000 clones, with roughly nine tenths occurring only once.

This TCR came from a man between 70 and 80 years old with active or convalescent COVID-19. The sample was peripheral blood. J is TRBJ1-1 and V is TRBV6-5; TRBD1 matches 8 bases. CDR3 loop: CASRQLQGGGTEAFF. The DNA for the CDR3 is TGTGCCAGCAGGCAATTACAGGGGGGAGGCACTGAAGCTTTCTTT.